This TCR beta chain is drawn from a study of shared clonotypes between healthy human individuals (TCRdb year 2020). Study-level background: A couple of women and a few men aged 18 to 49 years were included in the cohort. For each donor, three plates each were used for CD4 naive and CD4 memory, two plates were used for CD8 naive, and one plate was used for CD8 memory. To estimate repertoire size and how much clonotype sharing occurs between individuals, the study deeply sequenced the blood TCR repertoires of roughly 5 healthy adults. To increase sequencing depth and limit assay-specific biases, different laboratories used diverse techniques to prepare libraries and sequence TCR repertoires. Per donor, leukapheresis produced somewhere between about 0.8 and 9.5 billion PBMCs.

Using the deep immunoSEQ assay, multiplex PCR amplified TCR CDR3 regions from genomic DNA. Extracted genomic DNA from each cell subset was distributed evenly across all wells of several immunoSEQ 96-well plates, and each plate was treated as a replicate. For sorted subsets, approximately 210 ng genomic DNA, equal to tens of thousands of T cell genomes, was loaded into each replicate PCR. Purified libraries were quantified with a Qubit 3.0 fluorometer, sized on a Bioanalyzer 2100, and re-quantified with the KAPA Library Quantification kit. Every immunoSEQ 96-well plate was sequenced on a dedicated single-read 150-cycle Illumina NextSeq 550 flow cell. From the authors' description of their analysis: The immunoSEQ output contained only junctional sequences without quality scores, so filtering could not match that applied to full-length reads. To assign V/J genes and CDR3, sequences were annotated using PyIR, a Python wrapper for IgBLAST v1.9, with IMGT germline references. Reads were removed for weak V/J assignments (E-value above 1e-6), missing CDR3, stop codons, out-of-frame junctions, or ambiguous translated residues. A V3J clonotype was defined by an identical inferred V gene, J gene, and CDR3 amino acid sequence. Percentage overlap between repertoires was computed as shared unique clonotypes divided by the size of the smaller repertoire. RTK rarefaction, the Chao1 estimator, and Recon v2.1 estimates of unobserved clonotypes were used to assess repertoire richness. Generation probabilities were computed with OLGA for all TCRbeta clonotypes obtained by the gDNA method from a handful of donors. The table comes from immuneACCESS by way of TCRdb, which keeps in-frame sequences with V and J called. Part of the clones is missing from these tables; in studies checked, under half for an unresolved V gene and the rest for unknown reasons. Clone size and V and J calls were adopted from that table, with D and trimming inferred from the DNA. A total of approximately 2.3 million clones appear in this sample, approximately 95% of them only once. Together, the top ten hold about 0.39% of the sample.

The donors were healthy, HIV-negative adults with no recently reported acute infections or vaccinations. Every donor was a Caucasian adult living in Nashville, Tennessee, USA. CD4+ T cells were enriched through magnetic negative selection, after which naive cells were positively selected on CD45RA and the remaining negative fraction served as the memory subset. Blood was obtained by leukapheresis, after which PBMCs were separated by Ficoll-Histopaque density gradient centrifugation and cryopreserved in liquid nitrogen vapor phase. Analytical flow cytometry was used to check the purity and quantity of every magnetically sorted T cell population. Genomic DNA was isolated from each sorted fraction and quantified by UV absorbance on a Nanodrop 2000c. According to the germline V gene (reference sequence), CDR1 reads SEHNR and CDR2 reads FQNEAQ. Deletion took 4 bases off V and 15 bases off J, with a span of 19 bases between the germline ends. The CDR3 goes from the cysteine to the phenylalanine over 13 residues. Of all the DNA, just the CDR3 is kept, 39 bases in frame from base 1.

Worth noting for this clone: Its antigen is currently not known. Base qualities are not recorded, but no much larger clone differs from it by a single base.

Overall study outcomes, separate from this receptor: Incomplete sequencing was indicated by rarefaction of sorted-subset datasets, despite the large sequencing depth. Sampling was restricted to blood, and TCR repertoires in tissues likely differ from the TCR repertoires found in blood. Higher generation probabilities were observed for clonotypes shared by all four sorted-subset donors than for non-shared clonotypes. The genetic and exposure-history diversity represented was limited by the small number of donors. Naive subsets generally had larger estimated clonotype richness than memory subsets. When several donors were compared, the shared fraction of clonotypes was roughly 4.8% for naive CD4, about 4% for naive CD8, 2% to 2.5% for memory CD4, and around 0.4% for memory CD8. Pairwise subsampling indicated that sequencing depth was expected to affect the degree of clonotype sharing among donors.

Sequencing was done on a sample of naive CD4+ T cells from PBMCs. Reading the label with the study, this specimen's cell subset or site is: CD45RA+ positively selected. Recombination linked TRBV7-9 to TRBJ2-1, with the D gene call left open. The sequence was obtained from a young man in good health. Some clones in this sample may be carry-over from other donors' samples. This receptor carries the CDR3 CASSSPVVVSLFF. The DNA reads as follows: TGTGCCAGCAGCTCACCCGTAGTCGTAAGTCTGTTCTTC.